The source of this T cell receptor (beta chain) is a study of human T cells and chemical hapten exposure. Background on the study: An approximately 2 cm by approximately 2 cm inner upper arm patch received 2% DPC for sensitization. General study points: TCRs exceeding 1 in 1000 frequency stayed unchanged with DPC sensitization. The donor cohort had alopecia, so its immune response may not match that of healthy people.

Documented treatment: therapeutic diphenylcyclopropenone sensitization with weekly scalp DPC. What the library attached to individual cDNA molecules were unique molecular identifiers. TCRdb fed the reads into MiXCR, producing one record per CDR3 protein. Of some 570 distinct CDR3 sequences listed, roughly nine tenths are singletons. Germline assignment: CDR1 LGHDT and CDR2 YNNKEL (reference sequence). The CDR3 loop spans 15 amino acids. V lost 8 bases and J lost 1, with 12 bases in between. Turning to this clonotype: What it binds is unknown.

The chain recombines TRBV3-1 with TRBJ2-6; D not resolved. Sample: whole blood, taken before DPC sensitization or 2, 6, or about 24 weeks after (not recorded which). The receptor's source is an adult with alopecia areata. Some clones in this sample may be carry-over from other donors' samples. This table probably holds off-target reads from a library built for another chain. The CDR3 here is CASRALGSGANVLTF. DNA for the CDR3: TGTGCCAGCCGCGCCCTGGGGTCTGGGGCCAACGTCCTGACTTTC.